These 17 T cell receptor beta chains came from one sample sequenced in a study of blood T cell repertoires in COVID-19. Some clones are missing from TCRdb's copy, which holds only in-frame ones; the method was immunoSEQ multiplex PCR. Of a few hundred thousand clones in the sample, more than 70% were seen once. Material for sequencing was PBMCs or T cells enriched from blood (not recorded which). These receptors all come from a woman aged 60-75 years in a cohort exposed to, infected with or recovered from COVID-19 (not recorded which).

The V call is TRBV19, the J call TRBJ1-5, with 7 bases identical to TRBD1. The CDR3 spans 17 residues. Germline loops: CDR1 LNHDA, CDR2 SQIVND (reference sequence). After removal of 1 base from V and 3 bases from J, the junction contained 9 bases not matched to a gene. The CDR3 DNA is TGTGCCAGTAGTATAGGTCCCCGAGACAGGGACAATCAGCCCCAGCATTTT. The encoded protein is CASSIGPRDRDNQPQHF. The entire variable domain, with the rest obtained from reference TRBV19 and TRBJ1-5, is as follows: DGGITQSPKYLFRKEGQNVTLSCEQNLNHDAMYWYRQDPGQGLRLIYYSQIVNDFQKGDIAEGYSVSREKKESFPLTVTSAQKNPTAFYLCASSIGPRDRDNQPQHFGDGTRLSIL.

The chain uses TRBV4-2 and TRBJ1-5; 8 bases map to TRBD1. The CDR3 is made up of 17 amino acids. V lost 3 bases to trimming and J lost 5 bases; unmatched junction nucleotides: 12. From germline, CDR1 is LGHNA and CDR2 YNFKEQ. CDR3 coding DNA: TGTGCCAGCAGCCATCCAACCGGCGGACAGGGCGATCAGCCCCAGCATTTT. Its translation: CASSHPTGGQGDQPQHF.

The rearrangement uses TRBV5-6 and TRBJ2-3, with 7 bases matching TRBD2. V lost 4 bases and J lost 3; bases outside the gene matches: 8. Per germline, CDR1 SGHDT and CDR2 YYEEEE. The CDR3 sequence is 15 residues long. CDR3 amino acids: CASSLRDYFTDTQYF. DNA of the CDR3: TGTGCCAGCAGCCTCCGGGACTACTTTACAGATACGCAGTATTTT. Full variable domain (outside the CDR3, taken from reference TRBV5-6 and TRBJ2-3): DAGVTQSPTHLIKTRGQQVTLRCSPKSGHDTVSWYQQALGQGPQFIFQYYEEEERQRGNFPDRFSGHQFPNYSSELNVNALLLGDSALYLCASSLRDYFTDTQYFGPGTRLTVL.

Only one count was recorded for this clone. The V call is TRBV9, the J call TRBJ2-5; 11 bases are a match to TRBD2. CDR3 length equals 17 residues. V shed 4 bases, J shed 5 bases, and the junction held 13 bases outside the gene matches. Germline values: CDR1 SGDLS, CDR2 YYNGEE. DNA of the CDR3: TGTGCCAGCAGCCCCGGGACTAGCGGAGGATGGAGGGAGACCCAGTACTTC. The encoded protein is CASSPGTSGGWRETQYF.

Only one count was recorded for this clone. This chain joins TRBV28 and TRBJ2-1, with TRBD1 as a possible D gene (8 bases). This CDR3 spans 15 amino acids. V gave up 5 bases and J gave up 2 bases, with 13 bases separating them. Germline V gene lookup returns CDR1 MDHEN and CDR2 SYDVKM. CDR3: CASSRTGGAYNEQFF. CDR3 nucleotide sequence: TGTGCCAGCAGTCGCACAGGGGGGGCCTACAATGAGCAGTTCTTC.

This clone appeared a single time. J is TRBJ1-6 and V is TRBV28; D perhaps matches TRBD1 (5 bases). CDR3 length: 17 residues. The ends were cut back, 5 bases at V and 0 bases at J, with 14 bases in the middle. Germline CDR1 reads MDHEN; CDR2 reads SYDVKM. The CDR3 bases are TGTGCCAGCAGTCCTGGACACGTCGTCTCCTATAATTCACCCCTCCACTTT. Encoded protein: CASSPGHVVSYNSPLHF.

The chain carries TRBV21-1 and TRBJ2-1; the table's D call TRBD2 went unverified against the DNA. TRBV21-1 is a documented pseudogene. The CDR3 spans 15 residues. The CDR3 bases are TGTGCCAGCAGCAAAGGGGAGAGCATTATCCCTGAGCAGTTCTTC. It is translated as CASSKGESIIPEQFF.

The chain joins TRBV25-1 to TRBJ2-1; 10 positions agree with TRBD2. Germline V gene sequence: CDR1 MGHDK, CDR2 SYGVNS. V lost 5 bases, J lost 9 bases, and 10 bases stayed unmatched. The CDR3 is 15 amino acids. CDR3 bases: TGTGCCAGCAGTAAGAGGAAGCGGGAGGGCCCTGAGCAGTTCTTC. Translated: CASSKRKREGPEQFF.

The chain uses TRBV5-6 and TRBJ1-2; D not certain. The V gene lost 0 bases and the J gene lost 3 bases, with 9 bases spanning the gap. This CDR3 region has 14 residues. In germline, CDR1 is SGHDT, CDR2 YYEEEE. Here the CDR3 DNA reads TGTGCCAGCAGCTTGGCACGGTACGACTATGGCTACACCTTC. This gives the protein CASSLARYDYGYTF.

The J gene is TRBJ2-2, the V gene TRBV24-1; D may be TRBD1 (6 bases). Trimming pared 5 bases from V and 0 bases from J, leaving 18 bases between. This CDR3 is 18 amino acids long. Per germline, CDR1 KGHDR and CDR2 SFDVKD. The CDR3 here is CATSGRWQGTSNTGELFF. CDR3 coding DNA: TGTGCCACCAGTGGGAGGTGGCAGGGGACATCGAACACCGGGGAGCTGTTTTTT.

The genes are TRBV5-1 and TRBJ1-2; D might be TRBD1 (5 bases). This CDR3 comprises 15 residues. Germline V gene data show CDR1 as SGHRS and CDR2 as YFSETQ. The V gene lost 5 bases and the J gene lost 0 bases, with 14 bases spanning the gap. CDR3 in amino acids: CASRDPDTSNYGYTF. The CDR3 DNA reads as TGCGCCAGCAGGGATCCGGACACCTCTAACTATGGCTACACCTTC. Drawing the rest from reference TRBV5-1 and TRBJ1-2, the complete variable domain is KAGVTQTPRYLIKTRGQQVTLSCSPISGHRSVSWYQQTPGQGLQFLFEYFSETQRNKGNFPGRFSGRQFSNSRSEMNVSTLELGDSALYLCASRDPDTSNYGYTFGSGTRLTVV.

V is TRBV7-2 and J is TRBJ1-2; 11 bases agree with TRBD1. From germline, CDR1 is SGHTA and CDR2 FQGNSA. The CDR3 is 13 residues long. J gave up 6 bases and V 8 bases, and 5 bases lay outside the gene matches. CDR3 loop: CASARTGGNGYTF. The DNA for the CDR3 is TGTGCCAGCGCCCGGACAGGGGGCAATGGCTACACCTTC.

The CDR3 is CASSWTGGQSYEQYF. The CDR3 DNA sequence: TGTGCCAGCAGCTGGACAGGGGGGCAGTCCTACGAGCAGTACTTC. The chain combines TRBV13 with TRBJ2-7; 10 bases align to TRBD1. With V trimmed by 4 bases and J by 1 base, 4 bases remained unmatched. CDR1 and CDR2 (germline): PRHDT, FYEKMQ (reference sequence). The length of the CDR3 is 15 residues.

The chain employs TRBV24-1 and TRBJ2-3, with 9 bases identical to TRBD2. With 1 base clipped from V and 5 bases from J, the junction kept 3 bases outside the gene matches. The CDR3 is made up of 15 amino acids. The germline V gene encodes CDR1 KGHDR and CDR2 SFDVKD. The CDR3 coding sequence is TGTGCCACCAGTGATTTAATAGCGGGAGTAGATACGCAGTATTTT. The encoded protein is CATSDLIAGVDTQYF.

The chain recombines TRBV6-8 with TRBJ2-7; D unclear. Trimming removed 8 bases at V and 2 bases at J, with 10 bases between. CDR1 and CDR2 (germline): MNHGY, SAAAGT. This CDR3 has 12 residues. CDR3 residues: CASVVLAYEQYF. The CDR3 nucleotides read TGTGCCAGCGTTGTCCTTGCCTACGAGCAGTACTTC.

The genes are TRBV5-8 and TRBJ1-4; 7 nucleotides match TRBD1. Trimming took 9 bases from V and 5 from J; bases not matched to a gene: 7. The CDR3 totals 13 residues. Germline lookup yields CDR1 SGHTS and CDR2 YDEGEE. CDR3 sequence: CANGRGQNEKLFF. CDR3 nucleotide sequence: TGTGCCAACGGGAGGGGGCAGAATGAAAAACTGTTTTTT.

The chain combines TRBV28 with TRBJ2-1; 8 bases align to TRBD2. The length of the CDR3 is 16 residues. In germline, CDR1 is MDHEN, CDR2 SYDVKM. The V and J ends lost 4 bases and 4 bases, in that order; junction bases with no gene match: 9. The CDR3 is CASSSLTSEGYNEQFF. CDR3 DNA sequence: TGTGCCAGCAGTTCGCTGACTAGCGAGGGATACAATGAGCAGTTCTTC.